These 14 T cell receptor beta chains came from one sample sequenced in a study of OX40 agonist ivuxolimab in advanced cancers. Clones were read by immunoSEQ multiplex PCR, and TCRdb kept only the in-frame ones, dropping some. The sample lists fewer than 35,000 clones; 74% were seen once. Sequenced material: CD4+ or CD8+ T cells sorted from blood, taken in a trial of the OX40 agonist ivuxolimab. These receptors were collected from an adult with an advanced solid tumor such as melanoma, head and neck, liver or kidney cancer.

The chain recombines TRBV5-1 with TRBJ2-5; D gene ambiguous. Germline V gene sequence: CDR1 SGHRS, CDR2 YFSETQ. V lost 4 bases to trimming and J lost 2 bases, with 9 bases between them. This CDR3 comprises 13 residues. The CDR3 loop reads CASSRGVQETQYF. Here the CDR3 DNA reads TGCGCCAGCAGCCGTGGGGTACAAGAGACCCAGTACTTC.

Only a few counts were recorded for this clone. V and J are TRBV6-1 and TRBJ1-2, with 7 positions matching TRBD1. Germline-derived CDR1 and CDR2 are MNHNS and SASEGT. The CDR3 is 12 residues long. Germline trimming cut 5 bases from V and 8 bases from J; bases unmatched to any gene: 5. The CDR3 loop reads CASSTGDWGYTF. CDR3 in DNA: TGTGCCAGCAGTACAGGGGATTGGGGCTACACCTTC.

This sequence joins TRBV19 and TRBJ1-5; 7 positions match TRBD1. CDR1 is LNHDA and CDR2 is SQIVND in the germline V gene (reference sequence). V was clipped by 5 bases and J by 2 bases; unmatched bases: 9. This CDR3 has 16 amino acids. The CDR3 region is CASSPRTGSGNQPQHF. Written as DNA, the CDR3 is TGTGCCAGTAGTCCTAGGACAGGTTCGGGCAATCAGCCCCAGCATTTT.

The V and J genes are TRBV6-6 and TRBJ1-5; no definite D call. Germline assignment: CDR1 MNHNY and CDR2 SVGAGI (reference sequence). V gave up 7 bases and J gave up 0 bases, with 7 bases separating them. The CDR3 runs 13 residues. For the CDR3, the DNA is TGTGCCAGCACTTCTTATAGCAATCAGCCCCAGCATTTT. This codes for CASTSYSNQPQHF.

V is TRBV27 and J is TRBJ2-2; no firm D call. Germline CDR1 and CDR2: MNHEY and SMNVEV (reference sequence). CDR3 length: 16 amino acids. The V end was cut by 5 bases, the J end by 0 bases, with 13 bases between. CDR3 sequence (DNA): TGTGCCAGCAGTCGCTTCCCATCCGCGAACACCGGGGAGCTGTTTTTT. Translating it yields CASSRFPSANTGELFF.

CDR3 sequence reads: CASSQDRVTDTQYF. CDR3 nucleotide sequence: TGCGCCAGCAGCCAAGACAGGGTCACAGATACGCAGTATTTT. The gene calls are TRBV4-1 and TRBJ2-3, with D tentatively TRBD1 (5 bases). Germline-derived CDR1 and CDR2 are MGHRA and YSYEKL. V dropped 0 bases and J dropped 2 bases, with 6 bases sitting between them. The CDR3 is 14 residues long.

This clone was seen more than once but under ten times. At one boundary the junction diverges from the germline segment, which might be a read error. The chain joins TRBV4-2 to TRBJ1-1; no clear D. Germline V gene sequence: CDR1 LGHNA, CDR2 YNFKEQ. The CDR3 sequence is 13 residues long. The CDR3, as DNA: TGTGCCAGCAGCGAAGAGGCGAACACTGAAGCTTTCTTT. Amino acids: CASSEEANTEAFF.

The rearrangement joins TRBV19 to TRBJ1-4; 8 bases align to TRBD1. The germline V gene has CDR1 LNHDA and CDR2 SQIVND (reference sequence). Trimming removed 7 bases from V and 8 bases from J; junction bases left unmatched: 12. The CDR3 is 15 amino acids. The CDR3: CASIPRDRRNEKLFF. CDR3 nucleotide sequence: TGTGCCAGTATTCCCCGGGACAGGAGGAACGAAAAACTGTTTTTT.

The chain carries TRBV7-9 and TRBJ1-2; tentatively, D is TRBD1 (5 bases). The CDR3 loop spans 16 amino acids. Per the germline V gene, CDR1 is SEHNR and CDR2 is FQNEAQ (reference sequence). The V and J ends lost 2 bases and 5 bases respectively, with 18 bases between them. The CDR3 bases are TGTGCCAGCAGCTTATACGGGGGTCGTAGCGCTTATGGCTACACCTTC. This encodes CASSLYGGRSAYGYTF.

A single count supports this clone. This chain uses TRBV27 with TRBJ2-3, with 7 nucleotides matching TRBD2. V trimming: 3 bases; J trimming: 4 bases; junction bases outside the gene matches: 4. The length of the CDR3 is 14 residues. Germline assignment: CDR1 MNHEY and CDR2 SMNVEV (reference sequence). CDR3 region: CASSFTLASDTQYF. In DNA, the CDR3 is TGTGCCAGCAGTTTTACACTAGCGTCAGATACGCAGTATTTT.

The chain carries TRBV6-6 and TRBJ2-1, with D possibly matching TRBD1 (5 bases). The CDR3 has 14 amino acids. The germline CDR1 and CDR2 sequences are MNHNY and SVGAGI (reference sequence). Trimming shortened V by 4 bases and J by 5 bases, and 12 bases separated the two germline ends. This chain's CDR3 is CASSLGPRDNEQFF. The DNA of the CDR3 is TGTGCCAGCAGTTTAGGACCCAGGGACAATGAGCAGTTCTTC.

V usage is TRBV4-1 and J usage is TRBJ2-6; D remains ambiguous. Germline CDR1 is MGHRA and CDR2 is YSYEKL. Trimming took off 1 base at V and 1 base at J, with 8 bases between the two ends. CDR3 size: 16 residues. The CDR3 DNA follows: TGCGCCAGCAGCCAAGGAGCCGGGTCTGGGGCCAACGTCCTGACTTTC. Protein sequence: CASSQGAGSGANVLTF.

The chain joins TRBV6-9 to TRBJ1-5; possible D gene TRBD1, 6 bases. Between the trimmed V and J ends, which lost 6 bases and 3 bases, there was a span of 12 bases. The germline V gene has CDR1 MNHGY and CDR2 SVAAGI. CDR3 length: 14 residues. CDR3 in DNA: TGTGCCAGCAGGAAGACAGGAGACAATCAGCCCCAGCATTTT. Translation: CASRKTGDNQPQHF.

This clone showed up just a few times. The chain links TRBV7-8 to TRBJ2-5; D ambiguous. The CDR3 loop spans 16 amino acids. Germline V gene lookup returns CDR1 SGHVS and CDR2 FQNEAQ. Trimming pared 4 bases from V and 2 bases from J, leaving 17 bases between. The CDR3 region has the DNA TGTGCCAGCAGCTCAGACGGACGATACTCACAAGAGACCCAGTACTTC. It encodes CASSSDGRYSQETQYF.